Listed below are T cell receptor beta chains from one sample, sequenced in a study of PD-1 blockade in classical Hodgkin lymphoma. The protocol was immunoSEQ multiplex PCR, while the TCRdb copy is restricted to in-frame clones and leaves out a portion. The sample includes over 35,000 clones, around 80% of them seen just once. The material was peripheral blood mononuclear cells (PBMCs), obtained before the second cycle of nivolumab. The receptors originated from a human donor with classical Hodgkin lymphoma. Both conserved end residues are part of each CDR3. D genes are given only for firm matches. The size field is filled for only some rows; it gives once, few, many or a size class.

D gene | J gene | V gene | clone size | CDR3 DNA | CDR3 protein
NA | TRBJ2-3 | TRBV19 | NA | TGTGCCAGTAGGGGCGGGGGCGGCGAGAATACGCAGTATTTT | CASRGGGGENTQYF
TRBD2 | TRBJ2-3 | TRBV5-4 | NA | TGTGCCAGCAGCCCCCGGGCGGGGGGGACCGATACGCAGTATTTT | CASSPRAGGTDTQYF
NA | TRBJ1-2 | TRBV30 | NA | TGTGCCTGGAGCGCTCCCTGGGGGGTGTCATATGGCTACACCTTC | CAWSAPWGVSYGYTF
TRBD1 | TRBJ2-7 | TRBV6-6 | NA | TGTGCCAGCAGTTACACGGGACAGTCCTACGAGCAGTACTTC | CASSYTGQSYEQYF
TRBD1 | TRBJ1-4 | TRBV7-9 | medium-sized | TGTGCCAGCAGCCCGAAAGGGGGCGCGGCAACTAATGAAAAACTGTTTTTT | CASSPKGGAATNEKLFF
NA | TRBJ1-1 | TRBV7-8 | NA | TGTGCCAGCAGCTTACAACAGGTGGGGGGAGTAGCTTTCTTT | CASSLQQVGGVAFF
NA | TRBJ2-3 | TRBV2 | NA | TGTGCCAGCAGTCCCCGCAGGGGATGGACAGATACGCAGTATTTT | CASSPRRGWTDTQYF
TRBD1 | TRBJ2-1 | TRBV5-1 | NA | TGCGCCAGCAGGGAGGGACAGGGGTACAATGAGCAGTTCTTC | CASREGQGYNEQFF
TRBD1 | TRBJ1-1 | TRBV7-2 | NA | TGTGCCAGCAGCTACTACGGACAGGGGGGTGAAGCTTTCTTT | CASSYYGQGGEAFF
TRBD2 | TRBJ2-7 | TRBV7-9 | NA | TGTGCCAGCAGACTCGGGACTAGCGGAACCTACGAGCAGTACTTC | CASRLGTSGTYEQYF
TRBD2 | TRBJ2-3 | TRBV14 | NA | TGTGCCAGCAATCTAGCAGGCGGGAGGAGAGATACGCAGTATTTT | CASNLAGGRRDTQYF
NA | TRBJ1-5 | TRBV28 | NA | TGTGCCAGCAGTTGGACGGGGTATAGCAATCAGCCCCAGCATTTT | CASSWTGYSNQPQHF
NA | TRBJ2-3 | TRBV11-2 | NA | TGTGCCAGCAGCTCAAAAACAGGGACAACGCAGTATTTT | CASSSKTGTTQYF
NA | TRBJ2-3 | TRBV19 | once | TGTGCCAGTAGCTACAGGGTTGCAGATACGCAGTATTTT | CASSYRVADTQYF
NA | TRBJ2-1 | TRBV10-3 | NA | TGTGCCATCAGTGAACAGGGAATCGGAGATGAGCAGTTCTTC | CAISEQGIGDEQFF
NA | TRBJ1-4 | TRBV28 | NA | TGTGCCAGCGTTGTTGGGGCGGATGAAAAACTGTTTTTT | CASVVGADEKLFF
NA | TRBJ1-1 | TRBV9 | NA | TGTGCCAGCAGCGTAGAATTGACGGGGAACACTGAAGCTTTCTTT | CASSVELTGNTEAFF
NA | TRBJ1-5 | TRBV18 | few | TGTGCCAGCTCACCAAGTAGCAATCAGCCCCAGCATTTT | CASSPSSNQPQHF
TRBD1 | TRBJ2-5 | TRBV2 | NA | TGTGCCAGCAGTCCCTCGACAGGGGGCTCAGAGACCCAGTACTTC | CASSPSTGGSETQYF
TRBD2 | TRBJ2-5 | TRBV7-7 | NA | TGTGCTAGCAGCCCGTTAGCGGGAGCCCAAGAGACCCAGTACTTC | CASSPLAGAQETQYF
NA | TRBJ1-5 | TRBV6-5 | NA | TGTGCCAGCAGTTACTCGTTCAGTAATCAGCCCCAGCATTTT | CASSYSFSNQPQHF
TRBD1 | TRBJ2-7 | TRBV28 | many | TGTGCCAGCAGCTCGAGGGACAGGGGGCGCTACGAGCAGTACTTC | CASSSRDRGRYEQYF
NA | TRBJ2-5 | TRBV12-5 | NA | TGTGCTAGTGGGGGCCAGGCAGAAGATCCGAACTTC | CASGGQAEDPNF
NA | TRBJ2-7 | TRBV7-6 | NA | TGTGCCAGCAGTCCCCCTACCGGGACAAGGGGATACGAGCAGTACTTC | CASSPPTGTRGYEQYF
NA | TRBJ2-7 | TRBV2 | NA | TGTGCCAGCAGAGGCCTCGGGCACGAGCAGTACTTC | CASRGLGHEQYF
NA | TRBJ2-3 | TRBV7-2 | NA | TGTGCCAGCAGCACAGCGCCGGGTCGCGGAGATACGCAGTATTTT | CASSTAPGRGDTQYF
NA | TRBJ1-2 | TRBV6-1 | NA | TGTGCCAGCAGTATAGACGCCCTCACCCCCTATGGCTACACCTTC | CASSIDALTPYGYTF
NA | TRBJ2-1 | TRBV6-5 | NA | TGTGCCAGCCGGGGGGACAGCTCCTACAATGAGCAGTTCTTC | CASRGDSSYNEQFF
TRBD2 | TRBJ2-3 | TRBV27 | NA | TGTGCCAGCAGACTAGCGGGGGTAGCAGATACGCAGTATTTT | CASRLAGVADTQYF
NA | TRBJ2-2 | TRBV19 | NA | TGTGCCAGTAGTATACGGCGATCCGGGGAGCTGTTTTTT | CASSIRRSGELFF
TRBD2 | TRBJ2-1 | TRBV5-1 | NA | TGCGCCAGCAGCCGGGGTTTCCAGCGGGAGAATGAGCAGTTCTTC | CASSRGFQRENEQFF
TRBD1 | TRBJ1-1 | TRBV5-1 | NA | TGCGCCAGCAGCCTTACAGGGGGGAGCACTGAAGCTTTCTTT | CASSLTGGSTEAFF
NA | TRBJ1-3 | TRBV11-2 | NA | TGTGCCAGCAGCTTGGGGGCGGGAGGAAACACCATATATTTT | CASSLGAGGNTIYF
TRBD2 | TRBJ2-5 | TRBV9 | NA | TGTGCCAGCAGCCTGACTAGCGGGGGGACGTTGGAGACCCAGTACTTC | CASSLTSGGTLETQYF
NA | TRBJ1-2 | TRBV5-4 | NA | TGTGCCAGCAGCTTAGGTGAGAATGGCTACACCTTC | CASSLGENGYTF
NA | TRBJ2-3 | TRBV6-5 | NA | TGTGCCAGCAGTCACGCACAGGGTCCGCAGTATTTT | CASSHAQGPQYF
TRBD2 | TRBJ2-5 | TRBV5-1 | NA | TGCGCCAGCAGCGGGACTAGCGGGGGGGCAGGAGAGACCCAGTACTTC | CASSGTSGGAGETQYF
NA | TRBJ1-1 | TRBV7-3 | NA | TGTGCCAGCAGCTTAACCAAGAACACTGAAGCTTTCTTT | CASSLTKNTEAFF
NA | TRBJ2-3 | TRBV19 | NA | TGTGCCAGTAGTCTAAGGGTCGCGACAGATACGCAGTATTTT | CASSLRVATDTQYF
NA | TRBJ2-1 | TRBV27 | NA | TGTGCCAGCAGTTCCCGTTTCGGTGAGCAGTTCTTC | CASSSRFGEQFF
TRBD1 | TRBJ2-7 | TRBV7-9 | NA | TGTGCCAGCAGCTTTGGACAGGGTTTTAGCGAGCAGTACTTC | CASSFGQGFSEQYF
TRBD1 | TRBJ1-2 | TRBV20-1 | NA | TGCAGTGCTGGACAGGCGGGTGGCTACACCTTC | CSAGQAGGYTF
NA | TRBJ2-1 | TRBV6-1 | NA | TGTGCCAGCATGGCGGGAGTCAGGGGTGAGCAGTTCTTC | CASMAGVRGEQFF
NA | TRBJ2-3 | TRBV1 | few | TGCACCAGCAGCCGACTAGCGGGAGGGCCAGGAGCAGATACGCAGTATTTT | CTSSRLAGGPGADTQYF
TRBD1 | TRBJ1-2 | TRBV5-6 | few | TGTGCCAGCAGCTACTGGACAGGCCAAAACTATGGCTACACCTTC | CASSYWTGQNYGYTF
NA | TRBJ2-7 | TRBV21-1 | once | TGTGCCAGCACCGGGACAGGGGTATGGGAGCAGTACTTC | CASTGTGVWEQYF
NA | TRBJ2-5 | TRBV15 | NA | TGTGCCACCAGATTAGGGGGAGGAGAGACCCAGTACTTC | CATRLGGGETQYF
TRBD1 | TRBJ1-4 | TRBV7-1 | NA | TGTGCCAGCAGCCCCCTACAGGGGGCAGCAACTAATGAAAAACTGTTTTTT | CASSPLQGAATNEKLFF
TRBD1 | TRBJ2-7 | TRBV7-2 | NA | TGTGCCAGCAGCTTTCCAAACTCCGGGACAGCCAGCTACGAGCAGTACTTC | CASSFPNSGTASYEQYF
TRBD1 | TRBJ2-2 | TRBV5-1 | NA | TGCGCCAGCAGCCCCACCGGGACAGGGATAACCGGGGAGCTGTTTTTT | CASSPTGTGITGELFF